This T cell receptor beta chain was captured in a study of early T cells in non-severe SARS-CoV-2 infection. The library protocol tagged individual cDNA molecules with unique molecular identifiers. TCRdb itself ran the 5' RACE reads through MiXCR, one entry per CDR3 protein. The table has more than 65,000 distinct CDR3 sequences, 10% to 15% seen once. The CDR3 spans 11 residues. Trimming took off 4 bases at V and 5 bases at J, with 9 bases between the two ends. CDR1 and CDR2 (germline): SQVTM, ANQGSEA. J is TRBJ2-7 and V is TRBV29-1, with D possibly matching TRBD2 (5 bases). Source material: whole blood. The sequence was obtained from an adult who was a healthcare worker with PCR-confirmed SARS-CoV-2 infection or an uninfected control (not recorded which). CDR3 residues: CSVGISDEQYF. The DNA for the CDR3 is TGCAGCGTTGGTATTAGCGACGAGCAGTACTTC.